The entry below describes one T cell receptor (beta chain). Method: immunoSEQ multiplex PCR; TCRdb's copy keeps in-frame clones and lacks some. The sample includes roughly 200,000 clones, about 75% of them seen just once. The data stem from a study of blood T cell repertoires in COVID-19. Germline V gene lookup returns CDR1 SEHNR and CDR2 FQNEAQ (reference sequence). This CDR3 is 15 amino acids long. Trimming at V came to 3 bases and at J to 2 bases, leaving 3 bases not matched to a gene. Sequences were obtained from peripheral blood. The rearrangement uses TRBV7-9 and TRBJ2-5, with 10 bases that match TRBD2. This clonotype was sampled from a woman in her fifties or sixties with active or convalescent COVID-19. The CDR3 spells CASSLGLASQETQYF. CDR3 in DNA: TGTGCCAGCAGCTTGGGACTAGCGAGTCAAGAGACCCAGTACTTC.